This entry is about one T cell receptor beta chain. Its antigen is not identified. This record belongs to a study of post-analysis software for immune sequencing data. TCR beta cDNA libraries included unique molecular identifiers. TCRdb reprocessed the PCR reads with MiXCR, giving one entry per CDR3 protein. The sample carries 450,000 to 650,000 distinct CDR3 sequences, about 44% recorded once. Findings and limits, study-wide: Comparison of patients with controls showed about 5 TRBV segments more frequent in patients, TRBV5-6, TRBV5-1 and TRBV20-1 among them.

This CDR3 region has 17 residues. Germline CDR1 and CDR2: LGHDT and YNNKEL (reference sequence). V was pared by 4 bases and J by 9 bases, with 14 bases of the junction left unmatched. Sequenced material: blood. The TCR was taken from a girl aged 5-17 years with multiple sclerosis. The V gene is TRBV3-1, the J gene TRBJ1-6; TRBD1 matches 8 bases. CDR3 loop: CASSRYPATGEGSPLHF. Written as DNA, the CDR3 is TGTGCCAGCAGCCGTTATCCAGCGACAGGGGAAGGTTCACCCCTCCACTTT.